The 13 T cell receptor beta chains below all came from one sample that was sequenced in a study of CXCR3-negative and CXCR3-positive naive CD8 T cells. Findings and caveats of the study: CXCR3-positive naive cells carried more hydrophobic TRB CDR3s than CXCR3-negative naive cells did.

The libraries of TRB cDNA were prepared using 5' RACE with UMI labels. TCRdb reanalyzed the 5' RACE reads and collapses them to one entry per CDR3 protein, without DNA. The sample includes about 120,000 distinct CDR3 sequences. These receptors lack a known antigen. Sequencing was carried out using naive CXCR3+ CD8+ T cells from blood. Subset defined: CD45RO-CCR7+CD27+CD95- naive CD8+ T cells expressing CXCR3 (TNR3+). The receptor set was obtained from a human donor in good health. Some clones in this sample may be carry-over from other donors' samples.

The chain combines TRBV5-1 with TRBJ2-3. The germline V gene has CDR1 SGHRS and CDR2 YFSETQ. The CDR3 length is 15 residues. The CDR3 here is CASSFSRGSTDTQYF.

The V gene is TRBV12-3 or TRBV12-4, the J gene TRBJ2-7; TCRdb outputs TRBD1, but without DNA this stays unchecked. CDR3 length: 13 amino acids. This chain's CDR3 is CASSFGGSYEQYF.

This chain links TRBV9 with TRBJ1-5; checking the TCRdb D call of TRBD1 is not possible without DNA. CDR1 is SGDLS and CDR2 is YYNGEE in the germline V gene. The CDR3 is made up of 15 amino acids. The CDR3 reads CASSVSGGSNQPQHF.

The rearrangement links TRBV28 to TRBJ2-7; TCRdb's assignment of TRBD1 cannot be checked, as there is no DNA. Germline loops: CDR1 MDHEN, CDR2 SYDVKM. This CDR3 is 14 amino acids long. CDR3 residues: CASSVVTGGNEQYF. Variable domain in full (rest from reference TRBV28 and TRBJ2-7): DVKVTQSSRYLVKRTGEKVFLECVQDMDHENMFWYRQDPGLGLRLIYFSYDVKMKEKGDIPEGYSVSREKKERFSLILESASTNQTSMYLCASSVVTGGNEQYFGPGTRLTVT.

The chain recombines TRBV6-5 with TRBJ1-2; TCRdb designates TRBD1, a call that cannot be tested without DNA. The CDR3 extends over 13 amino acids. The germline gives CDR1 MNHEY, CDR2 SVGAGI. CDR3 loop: CASSPDGGGGYTF.

The CDR3 sequence is CSVEGGRNLFF. The chain combines TRBV29-1 with TRBJ2-1; TCRdb's D call of TRBD1 is untestable without DNA. The CDR3 has 11 residues. Germline CDR1 is SQVTM and CDR2 is ANQGSEA.

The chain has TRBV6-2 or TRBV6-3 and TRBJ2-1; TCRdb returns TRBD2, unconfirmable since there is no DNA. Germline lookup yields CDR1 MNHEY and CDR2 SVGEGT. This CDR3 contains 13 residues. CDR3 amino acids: CASSNGGYNEQFF.

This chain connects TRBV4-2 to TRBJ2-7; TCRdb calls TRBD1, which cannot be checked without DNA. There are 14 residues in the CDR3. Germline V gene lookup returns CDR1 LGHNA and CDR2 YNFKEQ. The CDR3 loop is CASSQLTGTYEQYF.

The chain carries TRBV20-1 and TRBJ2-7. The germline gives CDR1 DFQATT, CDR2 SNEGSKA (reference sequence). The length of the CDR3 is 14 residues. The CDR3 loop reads CSARTTDSAYEQYF.

CDR3 region: CASSRGTPICF. The rearrangement links TRBV2 to TRBJ2-5; absent DNA, TCRdb's TRBD1 call cannot be checked. CDR1 SNHLY and CDR2 FYNNEI come from the germline V gene. This CDR3 comprises 11 residues.

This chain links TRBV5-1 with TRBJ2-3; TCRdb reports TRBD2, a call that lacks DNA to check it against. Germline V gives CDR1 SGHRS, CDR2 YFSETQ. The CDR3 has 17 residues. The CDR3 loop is CASSYGWLSGSSDTQYF.

The chain's CDR3 is CASSLTFKSGYNEQFF. V usage is TRBV13 and J usage is TRBJ2-1. The germline gives CDR1 PRHDT, CDR2 FYEKMQ (reference sequence). This CDR3 has 16 residues. Full variable domain (rest looked up from reference TRBV13 and TRBJ2-1): AAGVIQSPRHLIKEKRETATLKCYPIPRHDTVYWYQQGPGQDPQFLISFYEKMQSDKGSIPDRFSAQQFSDYHSELNMSSLELGDSALYFCASSLTFKSGYNEQFFGPGTRLTVL.

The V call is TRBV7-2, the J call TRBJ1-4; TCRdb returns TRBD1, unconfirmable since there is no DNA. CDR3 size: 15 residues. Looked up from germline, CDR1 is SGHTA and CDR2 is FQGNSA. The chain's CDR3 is CASSNTGSMNEKLFF.